These 25 T cell receptor beta chains originate from one sample sequenced in a study of T cells in Graves' hyperthyroidism and ophthalmopathy (dated by TCRdb to about 2019). The library was built by means of multiplex PCR. TCRdb lists the instrument as Illumina HiSeq 2000. The TCR beta CDR3 regions were amplified from the RNA transcripts. The first round of RT-PCR for the TCR CDR3 was performed with the HTBI primer set and the Qiagen OneStep RT-PCR kit. Clones were called with MiXCR by TCRdb after fastp trimmed the public reads at Q25, and only in-frame beta chains were retained. Rows with a matching CDR3 protein are joined into one entry that keeps the most common DNA and genes. Recorded for this sample are around 600,000 distinct CDR3 sequences; 12% to 15% of them occurred a single time. The ten largest clones capture about 6.6% of the sample. Sequencing input: blood. These receptors were obtained from a woman aged 18-30 years with Graves' ophthalmopathy.

This sequence joins TRBV4-1 and TRBJ2-5; D may be TRBD1 or TRBD2 (5 bases each). Per the germline V gene, CDR1 is MGHRA and CDR2 is YSYEKL. V was cut by 3 bases and J by 3 bases, with 11 bases left in between. This CDR3 spans 14 amino acids. The DNA of the CDR3 is TGCGCCAGCAGCCACTCCGGGACCGAAGAGACCCAGTACTTC. It codes for CASSHSGTEETQYF.

This clonotype was recorded at least ten times. The chain employs TRBV24-1 and TRBJ2-3; TRBD2 is a possible D gene (7 bases). This CDR3 comprises 15 residues. Germline V gene lookup returns CDR1 KGHDR and CDR2 SFDVKD. Trimming removed 3 bases from V and 3 bases from J, with 12 bases in between. The CDR3 sequence is CATSDRTRGTDTQYF. The CDR3 region has the DNA TGTGCCACCAGTGATCGGACTAGGGGGACAGATACGCAGTATTTT.

In its sample, this clonotype was seen many times. The rearrangement links TRBV11-3 to TRBJ1-1; the D gene is possibly TRBD1 (5 bases). The V end lost 5 bases, the J end lost 4 bases, and 14 bases lay between the germline ends. This CDR3 comprises 14 residues. Per germline, CDR1 SGHNT and CDR2 YENEEA. The CDR3 is CASSHRGGLTEAFF. CDR3 sequence (DNA): TGTGCCAGCAGCCACCGGGGGGGACTCACTGAAGCTTTCTTT.

Details on this clonotype: A read error may explain this, as a much larger clone is one base away. The conserved final phenylalanine or tryptophan is absent from the CDR3, which likely points to a read error. The rearrangement links TRBV27 to TRBJ2-7, with TRBD1 matching 7 bases. J gave up 5 bases and V 7 bases, and 11 bases lay outside the gene matches. Germline V gene sequence: CDR1 MNHEY, CDR2 SMNVEV (reference sequence). This CDR3 has 14 residues. The CDR3 is CASTRSGQHNEQYL. DNA of the CDR3: TGTGCCAGCACTCGATCGGGACAGCACAACGAGCAGTACCTC.

This clonotype has a count of ten or more. J is TRBJ2-7 and V is TRBV5-1; 10 bases fit TRBD1. The germline V gene has CDR1 SGHRS and CDR2 YFSETQ. The length of the CDR3 is 17 residues. The trim removed 3 bases at V and 5 bases at J, leaving 14 bases unmatched. The CDR3 DNA reads as TGCGCCAGCAGCTCAATCAAAACGGGACAGGGGATTAACGAGCAGTACTTC. This sequence encodes CASSSIKTGQGINEQYF. The whole variable domain, remainder taken from reference TRBV5-1 and TRBJ2-7, is KAGVTQTPRYLIKTRGQQVTLSCSPISGHRSVSWYQQTPGQGLQFLFEYFSETQRNKGNFPGRFSGRQFSNSRSEMNVSTLELGDSALYLCASSSIKTGQGINEQYFGPGTRLTVT.

This clonotype was found many times. The V call is TRBV12-5, the J call TRBJ2-2; TRBD1 agrees at 7 bases. The CDR3 spans 16 residues. Germline V gene sequence: CDR1 LGHNT, CDR2 FRNRAP. V gave up 6 bases and J gave up 1 base; unmatched junction bases: 8. The CDR3 here is CASGPDRAKNTGELFF. The CDR3, as DNA: TGTGCTAGTGGCCCTGACAGGGCTAAGAACACCGGGGAGCTGTTTTTT.

This clonotype was counted at least ten times. The V and J genes are TRBV18 and TRBJ2-5, with unresolved D. Germline CDR1 KGHSH, CDR2 LQKENI. The V and J ends lost 0 bases and 7 bases respectively, with 12 bases between them. CDR3 length: 14 amino acids. The CDR3 reads CASSPPATTGTQYF. In DNA, the CDR3 is TGTGCCAGCTCACCACCGGCTACTACGGGGACCCAGTACTTC. The full variable domain, its missing parts supplied by reference TRBV18 and TRBJ2-5, is NAGVMQNPRHLVRRRGQEARLRCSPMKGHSHVYWYRQLPEEGLKFMVYLQKENIIDESGMPKERFSAEFPKEGPSILRIQQVVRGDSAAYFCASSPPATTGTQYFGPGTRLLVL.

Many counts were recorded for this clonotype. The chain combines TRBV2 with TRBJ1-1; no clear D. CDR3 length equals 15 residues. V lost 5 bases and J lost 4, with 17 bases in between. Looked up from germline, CDR1 is SNHLY and CDR2 is FYNNEI. CDR3 bases: TGTGCCAGCAGTCATGGACCAACCCTGGGCACTGAAGCTTTCTTT. Amino acids: CASSHGPTLGTEAFF.

This chain links TRBV12-3 or TRBV12-4 with TRBJ2-2; TRBD2 matches at 9 bases. The CDR3 totals 16 residues. J gave up 4 bases and V 7 bases, and 10 bases lay outside the gene matches. In nucleotides, the CDR3 is TGTGCCAGCACCGGACGCGGGGGGGCGGGCACCGGGGAGCTGTTTTTT. Protein sequence: CASTGRGGAGTGELFF.

This clonotype was seen a handful of times. The chain has TRBV7-9 and TRBJ2-3, with 12 bases identical to TRBD2. CDR1 is SEHNR, CDR2 FQNEAQ, per germline (reference sequence). V shed 4 bases and J 1 base; nucleotides not matched to a gene: 6. The CDR3 has 17 amino acids. CDR3 sequence (DNA): TGTGCCAGCAGCTCTCAAGGACTAGCGGGGCGCACAGATACGCAGTATTTT. Amino acid sequence: CASSSQGLAGRTDTQYF.

This clonotype was seen at least ten times. The chain has TRBV3-1 and TRBJ1-1; D gene ambiguous. Germline V CDR1 and CDR2: LGHDT, YNNKEL (reference sequence). V lost 0 bases to trimming and J lost 5 bases, with 10 bases between them. This CDR3 comprises 14 residues. For the CDR3, the DNA is TGTGCCAGCAGCCAAGACGAGGGTTGGACTGAAGCTTTCTTT. Translating it yields CASSQDEGWTEAFF.

The rearrangement links TRBV27 to TRBJ2-7, with 7 bases identical to TRBD1. In germline, CDR1 is MNHEY, CDR2 SMNVEV (reference sequence). With V trimmed by 5 bases and J by 3 bases, 7 bases remained unmatched. The CDR3 has 14 amino acids. The CDR3 nucleotides are TGTGCCAGCAGTCCGGACAGGATGGGCTACGAGCAGTACTTC. This translates into CASSPDRMGYEQYF.

The chain is built from TRBV9 and TRBJ2-7, with 9 bases that match TRBD1. This CDR3 spans 16 amino acids. V shed 3 bases, J shed 5 bases, and the junction held 12 bases outside the gene matches. The germline V gene has CDR1 SGDLS and CDR2 YYNGEE. The CDR3 nucleotides read TGTGCCAGCAGCGCCTCCGGGGGACAGGGCCCCCACGAGCAGTACTTC. Its translation: CASSASGGQGPHEQYF. Drawing the rest from reference TRBV9 and TRBJ2-7, the complete variable domain is DSGVTQTPKHLITATGQRVTLRCSPRSGDLSVYWYQQSLDQGLQFLIQYYNGEERAKGNILERFSAQQFPDLHSELNLSSLELGDSALYFCASSASGGQGPHEQYFGPGTRLTVT.

In this sample, this clonotype turned up many times. The chain links TRBV6-2 or TRBV6-3 to TRBJ1-1; TRBD1 matches at 7 bases. The CDR3 length is 14 residues. Germline V gene data show CDR1 as MNHEY and CDR2 as SVGEGT. With 6 bases clipped from V and 4 bases from J, the junction kept 8 bases outside the gene matches. The CDR3 reads CASSQGGGSTEAFF. The CDR3 DNA sequence: TGTGCCAGCAGCCAGGGAGGGGGCAGCACTGAAGCTTTCTTT.

This clonotype showed up just a few times. The rearrangement links TRBV9 to TRBJ1-4; maybe TRBD1 (5 bases). The CDR3 extends over 15 amino acids. V was clipped by 3 bases and J by 0 bases, with 9 bases between them. Germline V lookup: CDR1 SGDLS, CDR2 YYNGEE. DNA of the CDR3: TGTGCCAGCAGCGCGACGACAGCAACTAATGAAAAACTGTTTTTT. Amino acid sequence: CASSATTATNEKLFF.

This chain joins TRBV5-1 and TRBJ2-5; 9 nucleotides align to TRBD1. Germline values: CDR1 SGHRS, CDR2 YFSETQ. Trimming cost V 4 bases and J 5 bases; bases outside gene matches: 12. CDR3 length: 16 amino acids. DNA of the CDR3: TGCGCCAGCAGCATCGGACAGGGGAAAGGAGAGGAGACCCAGTACTTC. Its translation: CASSIGQGKGEETQYF.

This clonotype occurred a few times. The DNA for the CDR3 is TGTGCCAGCTTACAGGGCCATGAGCAGTTCTTC. Encoded protein: CASLQGHEQFF. The chain has TRBV19 and TRBJ2-1; D perhaps matches TRBD1 (6 bases). Germline V gene data show CDR1 as LNHDA and CDR2 as SQIVND (reference sequence). V lost 9 bases, J lost 8 bases, and 11 bases lay in between. CDR3 size: 11 residues. The entire variable domain, with the rest obtained from reference TRBV19 and TRBJ2-1, is as follows: DGGITQSPKYLFRKEGQNVTLSCEQNLNHDAMYWYRQDPGQGLRLIYYSQIVNDFQKGDIAEGYSVSREKKESFPLTVTSAQKNPTAFYLCASLQGHEQFFGPGTRLTVL.

This clonotype was counted at least ten times. CDR3 residues: CAWSVWVNTEAFF. The CDR3 bases are TGTGCCTGGAGTGTATGGGTGAACACTGAAGCTTTCTTT. V and J are TRBV30 and TRBJ1-1; D gene uncertain. The ends were cut back, 0 bases at V and 0 bases at J, with 5 bases in the middle. CDR1 is GTSNPN and CDR2 is SVGIG in the germline V gene (reference sequence). This CDR3 spans 13 amino acids.

This clonotype has ten or more counts. This chain links TRBV4-3 with TRBJ2-7; 11 positions match TRBD1. The CDR3 length is 14 residues. The J segment lost 5 bases and the V segment lost 1 base, leaving 1 base of the junction unmatched. The germline CDR1 and CDR2 sequences are LGHNA and YSLEER. DNA of the CDR3: TGCGCCAGCAGCCAAGGGACAGGGGGCCACGAGCAGTACTTC. Encoded protein: CASSQGTGGHEQYF.

This clonotype was counted only a few times. The chain joins TRBV4-1 to TRBJ2-1; TRBD1 matches 9 bases. The germline V gene encodes CDR1 MGHRA and CDR2 YSYEKL. This CDR3 comprises 16 residues. V shed 1 base, J shed 3 bases, and the junction held 4 bases outside the gene matches. The CDR3 nucleotides read TGCGCCAGCAGCCAAGTCAGGACAGGGGTCTACAATGAGCAGTTCTTC. As protein: CASSQVRTGVYNEQFF.

Many counts were recorded for this clonotype. V and J are TRBV11-2 and TRBJ2-1, with 13 bases fitting TRBD2. The V gene end was trimmed by 3 bases and the J gene end by 15 bases; junction bases not matched to a gene: 5. There are 13 residues in the CDR3. CDR1 and CDR2 from the germline V gene are SGHAT and FQNNGV. The DNA of the CDR3 is TGTGCCAGCAGCTTCGGGACTAGCGGGAATTTGTTCTTC. Amino acids: CASSFGTSGNLFF.

The chain combines TRBV24-1 with TRBJ2-5; TRBD1 matches at 7 bases. The trim removed 3 bases at V and 4 bases at J, leaving 7 bases unmatched. The germline V gene encodes CDR1 KGHDR and CDR2 SFDVKD. This CDR3 spans 15 amino acids. For the CDR3, the DNA is TGTGCCACCAGTGATGTTGGGGACAGCGGAGAGACCCAGTACTTC. This sequence encodes CATSDVGDSGETQYF.

This clonotype was counted many times. The J gene is TRBJ1-1, the V gene TRBV12-3 or TRBV12-4; tentative D call: TRBD1 (5 bases). V was trimmed by 3 bases and J by 5 bases, leaving 19 bases between them. The CDR3 consists of 16 residues. The DNA for the CDR3 is TGTGCCAGCAGTTTTGGGCAGGCCCCAACAGGAACTGAAGCTTTCTTT. This codes for CASSFGQAPTGTEAFF.

This clonotype was observed many times. CDR3 loop: CASSLVDRIYGYTF. The CDR3 DNA sequence: TGTGCCAGCAGCTTAGTCGACAGAATCTATGGCTACACCTTC. J is TRBJ1-2 and V is TRBV11-2, with D perhaps TRBD1 (5 bases). The V and J ends lost 1 base and 4 bases respectively, with 10 bases between them. CDR1 and CDR2 from the germline V gene are SGHAT and FQNNGV. The CDR3 is 14 amino acids.

At least ten counts were recorded for this clonotype. The chain has TRBV7-9 and TRBJ1-4; D not resolved. Per germline, CDR1 SEHNR and CDR2 FQNEAQ (reference sequence). The CDR3 contains 15 residues. V shed 5 bases and J shed 7 bases, with 17 bases lying between them. The CDR3 DNA is TGTGCCAGCAGCCCCACGAGGACCTCCGGTGAAAAACTGTTTTTT. It specifies CASSPTRTSGEKLFF.